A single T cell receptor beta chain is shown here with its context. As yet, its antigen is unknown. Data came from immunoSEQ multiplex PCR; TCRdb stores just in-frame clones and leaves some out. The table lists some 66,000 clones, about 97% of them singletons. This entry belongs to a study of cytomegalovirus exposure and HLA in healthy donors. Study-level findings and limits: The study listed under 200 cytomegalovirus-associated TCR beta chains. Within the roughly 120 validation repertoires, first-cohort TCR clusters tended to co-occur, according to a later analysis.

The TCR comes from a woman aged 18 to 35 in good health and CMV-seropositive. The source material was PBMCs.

CDR3 amino acids: CASSYTGPGWEQYF. The CDR3 DNA sequence: TGTGCCAGCAGTTATACAGGACCCGGATGGGAGCAGTACTTC. J is TRBJ2-7 and V is TRBV28; a possible D gene is TRBD1 (5 bases). Germline CDR1 MDHEN, CDR2 SYDVKM. The V end lost 4 bases, the J end lost 7 bases, and 17 bases lay between the germline ends. The CDR3 consists of 14 residues.